The sequence of this T cell receptor beta chain was determined in a study of blood T cells in healthy people across ages. General study points: Unsorted PBMC input precluded a conclusive naive versus antigen-experienced comparison. Age advanced and TCR beta diversity per million T cells fell, roughly linearly.

This clonotype was recorded many times. Its antigen is not identified. A second PCR of 7 to 11 cycles used a sample-barcoded 5' primer and a J-beta primer mix. Sequencing of every sample gave 2.5 million or more CDR3-containing paired-end reads. TCRdb used MiXCR to reprocess the 5' RACE reads, holding one entry per CDR3 protein. The data hold roughly 1.5 million distinct CDR3 sequences, with approximately 42% observed a single time. Trimming stripped 6 bases from V and 6 bases from J, with 8 bases between. The CDR3 runs to 11 residues. The chain uses TRBV12-3 or TRBV12-4 and TRBJ1-2, with D uncertain. Input material: blood. This clonotype was sampled from a woman aged 18-29 years in good health. The CDR3, as DNA: TGTGCCAGCAGCCCCGGGGATGGCTACACCTTC. Protein: CASSPGDGYTF.